These 23 T cell receptor beta chains came from one sample sequenced in a study of blood T cell repertoires in COVID-19 (dated by TCRdb to between 2020 and 2021). Receptor libraries were prepared by the immunoSEQ multiplex PCR assay. As stored in TCRdb, this immuneACCESS dataset retains in-frame rearrangements with V and J assigned. A fraction of the clones does not appear; measured against another copy, unresolved V genes explain less than half of the discrepancy, and the remainder lacks a known reason. The sample profile shows approximately 300,000 clones; roughly nine tenths of them were found once. The leading ten clones occupy almost 4% of the sample. Sample: PBMCs or T cells enriched from blood (not recorded which). Source of these receptors: a woman aged 25 to 39 who had been exposed to COVID-19.

The CDR3 is CASSLQVGLVEKLFF. In nucleotides, the CDR3 is TGTGCCAGCAGTTTGCAGGTGGGACTCGTTGAAAAACTGTTTTTT. V gene TRBV28 combines with J gene TRBJ1-4; D possibly corresponds to TRBD1 (5 bases). V was cut by 3 bases and J by 7 bases, with 15 bases left in between. This CDR3 has 15 residues. Germline V lookup: CDR1 MDHEN, CDR2 SYDVKM.

The genes are TRBV11-2 and TRBJ2-1, with D tentatively TRBD2 (6 bases). Germline V gene sequence: CDR1 SGHAT, CDR2 FQNNGV. The CDR3 extends over 15 amino acids. V lost 5 bases to trimming and J lost 6 bases, with 17 bases between them. DNA of the CDR3: TGTGCCAGCAGCCCGGGACTTGTGAATTCCAATGAGCAGTTCTTC. This sequence encodes CASSPGLVNSNEQFF.

The chain uses TRBV6-5 and TRBJ2-5, with 9 bases identical to TRBD2. Germline lookup yields CDR1 MNHEY and CDR2 SVGAGI. The CDR3 spans 14 residues. V lost 8 bases and J lost 3; bases outside the gene matches: 7. The CDR3 region has the DNA TGTGCCAGCCGCGGGGGGGCGCAGGAAGAGACCCAGTACTTC. This sequence encodes CASRGGAQEETQYF.

The chain couples TRBV19 to TRBJ1-1; D ambiguous. Trimming removed 4 bases at V and 6 bases at J, with 18 bases between. CDR3 length equals 15 residues. CDR1 is LNHDA, CDR2 SQIVND, per germline (reference sequence). CDR3 in DNA: TGTGCCAGTAGTACTCGGACCTTAAGAGGGCCTGAAGCTTTCTTT. Protein: CASSTRTLRGPEAFF.

This chain uses TRBV5-4 with TRBJ2-3; D gene ambiguous. The CDR3 spans 14 residues. In germline, CDR1 is SGHNT, CDR2 YYREEE (reference sequence). V shed 4 bases and J shed 2 bases, with 11 bases lying between them. DNA for the CDR3: TGTGCCAGCAGCCGAAGAGATAACACAGATACGCAGTATTTT. It yields the protein CASSRRDNTDTQYF.

CDR3 DNA: TGTGCCAGCAGGGCGGCGCGGGACATTCAGTACTTC. This encodes CASRAARDIQYF. The genes are TRBV5-6 and TRBJ2-4, with D maybe TRBD2 (5 bases). The ends were cut back, 5 bases at V and 8 bases at J, with 11 bases in the middle. Germline V gene lookup returns CDR1 SGHDT and CDR2 YYEEEE. The CDR3 sequence is 12 residues long.

The chain couples TRBV6-5 to TRBJ1-2; a possible D gene is TRBD1 (6 bases). Trimming removed 6 bases at V and 7 bases at J, with 12 bases between. The CDR3 extends over 12 amino acids. Germline V gene data show CDR1 as MNHEY and CDR2 as SVGAGI. As DNA, the CDR3 is TGTGCCAGCAGCTGGGGGGGCTTTGGCTACACCTTC. Protein product: CASSWGGFGYTF.

V and J are TRBV5-4 and TRBJ2-5, with 12 bases that match TRBD2. The CDR3 contains 17 residues. Germline lookup yields CDR1 SGHNT and CDR2 YYREEE (reference sequence). V gave up 5 bases and J gave up 3 bases; unmatched junction bases: 11. CDR3 nucleotides: TGTGCCAGCAGAAAAGGGGCGTCTAGCGGGGGGGAAGAGACCCAGTACTTC. Translating gives CASRKGASSGGEETQYF.

The gene calls are TRBV7-9 and TRBJ1-1, with 7 bases fitting TRBD1. This CDR3 spans 14 amino acids. V dropped 5 bases and J dropped 3; count of bases not matched to a gene: 6. Germline-derived CDR1 and CDR2 are SEHNR and FQNEAQ (reference sequence). CDR3 DNA: TGTGCCAGCAGCAACCGGGACAGAGACACTGAAGCTTTCTTT. Protein product: CASSNRDRDTEAFF.

There are a few counts of this clone. This chain joins TRBV24-1 and TRBJ2-2, with 11 positions matching TRBD1. This CDR3 comprises 18 residues. Losses at the gene ends were 2 bases for V and 5 bases for J; bases not matched to a gene: 9. Germline V lookup: CDR1 KGHDR, CDR2 SFDVKD. CDR3 region: CATSDSFGQGAGTGELFF. CDR3 nucleotides: TGTGCCACCAGTGATTCGTTTGGACAGGGGGCTGGAACCGGGGAGCTGTTTTTT.

This chain joins TRBV5-6 and TRBJ2-7; no definite D call. The CDR3 sequence is 13 residues long. V was pared by 4 bases and J by 3 bases, with 11 bases between. From germline, CDR1 is SGHDT and CDR2 YYEEEE. The CDR3 sequence: CASSDQSRYEQYF. CDR3 coding DNA: TGTGCCAGCAGCGATCAGTCCCGCTACGAGCAGTACTTC.

CDR3 residues: CSAQRQEAPFF. CDR3 nucleotide sequence: TGCAGTGCTCAACGGCAGGAGGCTCCGTTCTTC. V and J are TRBV20-1 and TRBJ2-1; TRBD2 might be the D (5 bases). The CDR3 has 11 amino acids. Germline V gene data show CDR1 as DFQATT and CDR2 as SNEGSKA (reference sequence). Between the trimmed V and J ends, which lost 5 bases and 15 bases, there was a span of 17 bases.

This chain joins TRBV2 and TRBJ2-5; D might be TRBD1 (8 bases). Germline-derived CDR1 and CDR2 are SNHLY and FYNNEI. This CDR3 has 15 amino acids. V was pared by 6 bases and J by 2 bases, with 16 bases between. The CDR3 nucleotides are TGTGCCAGCAGGGGGGGGACAGGCGGTCAAGAGACCCAGTACTTC. Amino acids: CASRGGTGGQETQYF.

The chain has TRBV18 and TRBJ1-3; TRBD1 is a possible D gene (5 bases). CDR1 is KGHSH and CDR2 is LQKENI in the germline V gene. V lost 2 bases to trimming and J lost 0 bases, with 14 bases between them. The CDR3 has 17 residues. The CDR3 sequence is CASSPGRGSYSGNTIYF. CDR3 coding DNA: TGTGCCAGCTCACCAGGAAGGGGCTCGTACTCTGGAAACACCATATATTTT.

This clone was counted once. This chain uses TRBV9 with TRBJ1-4; the D is unclear. The germline V gene encodes CDR1 SGDLS and CDR2 YYNGEE. V shed 1 base and J shed 7 bases, with 11 bases lying between them. The CDR3 loop spans 14 amino acids. CDR3 DNA: TGTGCCAGCAGCGTAAATCCCGAGGGTGAAAAACTGTTTTTT. Protein sequence: CASSVNPEGEKLFF.

The chain has TRBV12-5 and TRBJ2-2, with 11 bases aligning to TRBD2. Losses at the gene ends were 1 base for V and 6 bases for J; bases not matched to a gene: 7. This CDR3 spans 17 amino acids. CDR1 and CDR2 from the germline V gene are LGHNT and FRNRAP. CDR3 nucleotides: TGTGCTAGTGGTTTGGCTAGCGGGGGGCCTAGGGCCGGGGAGCTGTTTTTT. Translation gives CASGLASGGPRAGELFF.

CDR3 residues: CASSLAPGDQPQHF. As DNA, the CDR3 is TGCGCCAGCAGCTTGGCCCCAGGGGATCAGCCCCAGCATTTT. This chain links TRBV5-1 with TRBJ1-5; weak D call: TRBD1 (6 bases). Trimming cost V 0 bases and J 5 bases, with 9 bases left between them. The CDR3 is 14 amino acids. Germline loops: CDR1 SGHRS, CDR2 YFSETQ.

The chain couples TRBV6-6 to TRBJ2-3; possibly TRBD1 for D (6 bases). Germline V lookup: CDR1 MNHNY, CDR2 SVGAGI (reference sequence). The CDR3 has 13 residues. The V gene lost 6 bases and the J gene lost 7 bases, with 14 bases spanning the gap. The CDR3 nucleotides are TGTGCCAGCAGCACAACAGGGTGGAATACGCAGTATTTT. Translation gives CASSTTGWNTQYF.

The CDR3 DNA reads TGTGCCTGGGAGCCGCTTGCTGAAGCTTTCTTT. This translates into CAWEPLAEAFF. The chain carries TRBV30 and TRBJ1-1; D call uncertain. The CDR3 contains 11 residues. Germline loops: CDR1 GTSNPN, CDR2 SVGIG (reference sequence). V lost 5 bases and J lost 6, with 10 bases in between.

This sequence joins TRBV11-2 and TRBJ2-5; D possibly corresponds to TRBD1 (8 bases). Germline CDR1 is SGHAT and CDR2 is FQNNGV. This CDR3 has 13 residues. The V gene lost 5 bases and the J gene lost 5 bases, with 12 bases spanning the gap. The CDR3 bases are TGTGCCAGCAGCCAACAGGGGGGGGAGACCCAGTACTTC. The encoded protein is CASSQQGGETQYF.

The gene calls are TRBV5-4 and TRBJ1-2; no definite D call. Germline CDR1 is SGHNT and CDR2 is YYREEE (reference sequence). The length of the CDR3 is 13 residues. The V end lost 3 bases, the J end lost 7 bases, and 13 bases lay between the germline ends. The CDR3 DNA reads TGTGCCAGCAGCTCCATTGGGGAGGGTGGCTACACCTTC. Its protein product is CASSSIGEGGYTF.

J is TRBJ1-5 and V is TRBV5-1; 7 nucleotides align to TRBD1. Germline loops: CDR1 SGHRS, CDR2 YFSETQ. V was pared by 2 bases and J by 3 bases, with 5 bases of the junction left unmatched. The CDR3 is 15 residues long. DNA for the CDR3: TGCGCCAGCAGCTTATACGGACAGGACAATCAGCCCCAGCATTTT. Its protein is CASSLYGQDNQPQHF.

This clone was counted only a few times. J is TRBJ2-7 and V is TRBV19; 8 positions match TRBD1. The V and J ends lost 6 bases and 5 bases, in that order; junction bases with no gene match: 9. The germline gives CDR1 LNHDA, CDR2 SQIVND (reference sequence). The CDR3 has 14 residues. The CDR3 nucleotides read TGTGCCAGTAGCCCAGCGGACAGGGAAAACGAGCAGTACTTC. It specifies CASSPADRENEQYF.